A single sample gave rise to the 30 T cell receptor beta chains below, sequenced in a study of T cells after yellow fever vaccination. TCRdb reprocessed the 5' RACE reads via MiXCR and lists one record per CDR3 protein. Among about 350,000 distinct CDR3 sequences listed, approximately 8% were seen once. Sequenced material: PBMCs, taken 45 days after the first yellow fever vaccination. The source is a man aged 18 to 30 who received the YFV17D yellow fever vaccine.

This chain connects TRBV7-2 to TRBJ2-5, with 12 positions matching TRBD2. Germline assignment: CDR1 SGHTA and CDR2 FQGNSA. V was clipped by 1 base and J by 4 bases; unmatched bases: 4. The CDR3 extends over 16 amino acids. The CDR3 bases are TGTGCCAGCAGCTTAGAACTAGCGGGGGGCCGAGAGACCCAGTACTTC. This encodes CASSLELAGGRETQYF.

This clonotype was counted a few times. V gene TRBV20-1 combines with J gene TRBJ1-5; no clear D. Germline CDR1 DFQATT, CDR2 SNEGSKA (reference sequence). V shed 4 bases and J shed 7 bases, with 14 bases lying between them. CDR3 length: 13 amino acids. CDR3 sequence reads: CSAIDNPGQPQHF. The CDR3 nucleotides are TGCAGTGCTATAGACAACCCGGGGCAGCCCCAGCATTTT.

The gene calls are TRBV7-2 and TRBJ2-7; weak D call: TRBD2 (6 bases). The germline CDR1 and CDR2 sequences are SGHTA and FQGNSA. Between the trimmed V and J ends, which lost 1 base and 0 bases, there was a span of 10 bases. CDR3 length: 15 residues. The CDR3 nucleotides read TGTGCCAGCAGCTTAGTTGCGGGGAGCTCCTACGAGCAGTACTTC. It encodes CASSLVAGSSYEQYF.

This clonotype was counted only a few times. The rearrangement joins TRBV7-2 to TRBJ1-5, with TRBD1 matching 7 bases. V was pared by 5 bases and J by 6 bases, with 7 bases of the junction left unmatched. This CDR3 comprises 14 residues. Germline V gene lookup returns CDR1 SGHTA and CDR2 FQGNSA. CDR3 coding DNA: TGTGCCAGCAGCCATGACAGGGCAGGTCAGCCCCAGCATTTT. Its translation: CASSHDRAGQPQHF. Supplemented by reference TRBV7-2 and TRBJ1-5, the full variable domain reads GAGVSQSPSNKVTEKGKDVELRCDPISGHTALYWYRQSLGQGLEFLIYFQGNSAPDKSGLPSDRFSAERTGGSVSTLTIQRTQQEDSAVYLCASSHDRAGQPQHFGDGTRLSIL.

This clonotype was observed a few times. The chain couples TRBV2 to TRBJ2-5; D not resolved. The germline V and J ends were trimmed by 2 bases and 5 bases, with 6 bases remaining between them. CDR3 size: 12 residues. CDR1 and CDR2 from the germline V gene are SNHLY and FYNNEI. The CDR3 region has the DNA TGTGCCAGCAGTGAAACAACGGAGACCCAGTACTTC. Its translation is CASSETTETQYF.

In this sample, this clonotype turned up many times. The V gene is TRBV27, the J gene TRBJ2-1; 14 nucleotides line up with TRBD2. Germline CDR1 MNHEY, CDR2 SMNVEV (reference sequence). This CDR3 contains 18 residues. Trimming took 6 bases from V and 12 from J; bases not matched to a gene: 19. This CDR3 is CASSTYGTQTSGGATQFF. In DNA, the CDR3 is TGTGCCAGCAGCACCTACGGGACGCAGACTAGCGGGGGGGCCACGCAGTTCTTC.

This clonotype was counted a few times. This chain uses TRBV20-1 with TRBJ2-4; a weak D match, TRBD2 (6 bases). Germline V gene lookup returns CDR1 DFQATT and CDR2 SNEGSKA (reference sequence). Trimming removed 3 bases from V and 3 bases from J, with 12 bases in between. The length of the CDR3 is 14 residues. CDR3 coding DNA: TGCAGTGCTAGTCAACGGGGGAGCAAAAACATTCAGTACTTC. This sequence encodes CSASQRGSKNIQYF.

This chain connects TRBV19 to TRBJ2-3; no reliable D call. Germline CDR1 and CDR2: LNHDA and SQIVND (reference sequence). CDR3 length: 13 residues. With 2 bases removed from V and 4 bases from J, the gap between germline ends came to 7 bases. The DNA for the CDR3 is TGTGCCAGTAGTATACGACCAGCAGATACGCAGTATTTT. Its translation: CASSIRPADTQYF.

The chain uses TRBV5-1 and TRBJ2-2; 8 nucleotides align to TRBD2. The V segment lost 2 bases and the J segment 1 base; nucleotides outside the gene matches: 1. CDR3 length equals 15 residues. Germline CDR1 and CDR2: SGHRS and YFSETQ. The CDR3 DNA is TGCGCCAGCAGCTTTAGCGGGAAGAACACCGGGGAGCTGTTTTTT. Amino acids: CASSFSGKNTGELFF. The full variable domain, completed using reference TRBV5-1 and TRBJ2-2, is KAGVTQTPRYLIKTRGQQVTLSCSPISGHRSVSWYQQTPGQGLQFLFEYFSETQRNKGNFPGRFSGRQFSNSRSEMNVSTLELGDSALYLCASSFSGKNTGELFFGEGSRLTVL.

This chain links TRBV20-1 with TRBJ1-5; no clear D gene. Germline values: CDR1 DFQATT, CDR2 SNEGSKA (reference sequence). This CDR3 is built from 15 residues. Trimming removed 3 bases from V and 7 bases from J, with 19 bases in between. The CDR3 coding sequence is TGCAGTGCTAGGAGCCGTCACGGCTCAAGGCAGCCCCAGCATTTT. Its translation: CSARSRHGSRQPQHF.

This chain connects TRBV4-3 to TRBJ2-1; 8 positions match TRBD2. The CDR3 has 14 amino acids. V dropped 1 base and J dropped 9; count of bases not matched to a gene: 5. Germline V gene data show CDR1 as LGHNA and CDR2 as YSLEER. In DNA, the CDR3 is TGCGCCAGCAGCCAAGGCCCGGGGGGGCTTGAGCAGTTCTTC. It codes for CASSQGPGGLEQFF.

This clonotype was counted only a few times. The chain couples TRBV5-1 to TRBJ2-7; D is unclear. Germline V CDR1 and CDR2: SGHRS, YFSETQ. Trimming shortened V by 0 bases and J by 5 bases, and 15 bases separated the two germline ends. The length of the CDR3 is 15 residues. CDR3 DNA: TGCGCCAGCAGCTTGGAAAGAAAGGGATCGCACGAGCAGTACTTC. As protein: CASSLERKGSHEQYF.

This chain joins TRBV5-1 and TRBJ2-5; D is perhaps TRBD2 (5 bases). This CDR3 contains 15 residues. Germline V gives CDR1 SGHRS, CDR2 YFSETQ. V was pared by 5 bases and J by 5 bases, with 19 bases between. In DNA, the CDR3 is TGCGCCAGCAGACCTGGTCCGGGGTCGGAGGAGACCCAGTACTTC. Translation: CASRPGPGSEETQYF.

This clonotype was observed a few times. DNA for the CDR3: TGCGCCAGCAGCCAAGATTTCGGGGATACGCAGTATTTT. Translated: CASSQDFGDTQYF. The rearrangement links TRBV4-3 to TRBJ2-3; no clear D gene. Deletions cut 0 bases from V and 6 bases from J, with 7 bases between. This CDR3 comprises 13 residues. Germline V gene lookup returns CDR1 LGHNA and CDR2 YSLEER.

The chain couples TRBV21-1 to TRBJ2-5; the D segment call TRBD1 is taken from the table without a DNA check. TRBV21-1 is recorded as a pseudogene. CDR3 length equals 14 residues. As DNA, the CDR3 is TGTGCCAGCAGCAAAGCTAGGGGACGGGAGACCCAGTACTTC. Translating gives CASSKARGRETQYF.

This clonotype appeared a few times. CDR3 amino acids: CASSALRDTNYGYTF. The DNA for the CDR3 is TGTGCCAGCAGCGCCCTGCGGGATACTAACTATGGCTACACCTTC. This chain links TRBV9 with TRBJ1-2; D is unclear. This CDR3 is built from 15 residues. Germline V gene sequence: CDR1 SGDLS, CDR2 YYNGEE. Between the trimmed V and J ends, which lost 3 bases and 0 bases, there was a span of 12 bases.

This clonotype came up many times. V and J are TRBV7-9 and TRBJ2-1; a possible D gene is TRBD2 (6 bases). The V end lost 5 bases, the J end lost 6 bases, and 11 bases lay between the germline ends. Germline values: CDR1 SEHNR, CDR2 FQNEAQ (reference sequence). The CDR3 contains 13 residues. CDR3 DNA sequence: TGTGCCAGCAGCCCACTAGCTCTCAATGAGCAGTTCTTC. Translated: CASSPLALNEQFF.

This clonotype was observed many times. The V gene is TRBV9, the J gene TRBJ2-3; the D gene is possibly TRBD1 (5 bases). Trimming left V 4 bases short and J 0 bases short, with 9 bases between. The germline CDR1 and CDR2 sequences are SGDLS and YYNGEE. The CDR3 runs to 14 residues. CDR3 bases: TGTGCCAGCAGCCTACGACAGAGCACAGATACGCAGTATTTT. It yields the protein CASSLRQSTDTQYF.

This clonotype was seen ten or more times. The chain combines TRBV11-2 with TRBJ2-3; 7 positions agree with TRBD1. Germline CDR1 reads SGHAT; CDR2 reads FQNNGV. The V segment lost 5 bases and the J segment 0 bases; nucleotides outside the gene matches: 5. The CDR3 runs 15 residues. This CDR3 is CASSVQGRSTDTQYF. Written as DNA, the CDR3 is TGTGCCAGCAGCGTACAGGGGAGAAGCACAGATACGCAGTATTTT.

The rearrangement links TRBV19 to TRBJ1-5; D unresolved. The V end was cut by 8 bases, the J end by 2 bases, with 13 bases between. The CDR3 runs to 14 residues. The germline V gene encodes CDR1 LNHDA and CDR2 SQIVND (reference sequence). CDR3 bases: TGTGCCAGTGCTTTTGCGGGTGGCAATCAGCCCCAGCATTTT. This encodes CASAFAGGNQPQHF.

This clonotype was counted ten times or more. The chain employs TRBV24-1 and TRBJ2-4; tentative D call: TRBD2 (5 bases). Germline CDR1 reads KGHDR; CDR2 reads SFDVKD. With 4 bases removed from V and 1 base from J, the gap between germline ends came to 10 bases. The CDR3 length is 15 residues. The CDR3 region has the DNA TGTGCCACCAGTGACGGGATCTCGGCCAAAAACATTCAGTACTTC. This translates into CATSDGISAKNIQYF.

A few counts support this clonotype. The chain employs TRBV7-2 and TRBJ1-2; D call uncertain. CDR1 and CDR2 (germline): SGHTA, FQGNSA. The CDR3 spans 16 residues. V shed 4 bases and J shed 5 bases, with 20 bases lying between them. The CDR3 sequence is CASSSRGTQRIYGYTF. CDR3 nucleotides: TGTGCCAGCAGCTCGCGAGGCACACAAAGAATATATGGCTACACCTTC.

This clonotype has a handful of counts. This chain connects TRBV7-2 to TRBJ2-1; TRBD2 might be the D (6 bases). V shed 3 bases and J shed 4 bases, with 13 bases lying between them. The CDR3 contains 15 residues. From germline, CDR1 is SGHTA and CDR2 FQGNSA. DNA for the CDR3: TGTGCCAGCAGCTTCGCCGGGACTTCGTACAATGAGCAGTTCTTC. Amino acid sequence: CASSFAGTSYNEQFF.

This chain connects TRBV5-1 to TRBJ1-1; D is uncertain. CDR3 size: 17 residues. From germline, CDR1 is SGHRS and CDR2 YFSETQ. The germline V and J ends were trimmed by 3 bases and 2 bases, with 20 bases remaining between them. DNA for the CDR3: TGCGCCAGCAGCTCATCAGAAGGTGGAGGCCTAAACACTGAAGCTTTCTTT. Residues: CASSSSEGGGLNTEAFF.

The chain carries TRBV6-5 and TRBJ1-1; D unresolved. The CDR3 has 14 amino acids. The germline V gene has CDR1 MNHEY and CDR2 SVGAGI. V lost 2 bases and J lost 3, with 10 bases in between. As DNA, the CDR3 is TGTGCCAGCAGTTACCCCCCGTTGGACACTGAAGCTTTCTTT. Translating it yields CASSYPPLDTEAFF.

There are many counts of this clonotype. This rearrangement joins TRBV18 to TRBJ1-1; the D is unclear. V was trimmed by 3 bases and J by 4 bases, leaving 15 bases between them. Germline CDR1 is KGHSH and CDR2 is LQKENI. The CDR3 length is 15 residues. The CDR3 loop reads CASSPRTGLGTEAFF. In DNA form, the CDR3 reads TGTGCCAGCTCACCTCGGACGGGTTTGGGCACTGAAGCTTTCTTT.

This chain's CDR3 is CSAHRDPLAKNIQYF. The CDR3, as DNA: TGCAGTGCTCACCGGGACCCACTAGCCAAAAACATTCAGTACTTC. V usage is TRBV20-1 and J usage is TRBJ2-4; D may correspond to TRBD1 or TRBD2 (5 bases each). Germline V gene lookup returns CDR1 DFQATT and CDR2 SNEGSKA (reference sequence). V was trimmed by 5 bases and J by 0 bases, leaving 14 bases between them. The CDR3 extends over 15 amino acids.

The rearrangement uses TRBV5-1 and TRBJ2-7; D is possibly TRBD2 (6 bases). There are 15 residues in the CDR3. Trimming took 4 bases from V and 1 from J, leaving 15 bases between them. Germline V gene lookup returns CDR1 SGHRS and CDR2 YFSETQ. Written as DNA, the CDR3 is TGCGCCAGCAGCCTTAACCCTCGGGGGTCCTACGAGCAGTACTTC. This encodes CASSLNPRGSYEQYF. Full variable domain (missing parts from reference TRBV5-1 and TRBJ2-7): KAGVTQTPRYLIKTRGQQVTLSCSPISGHRSVSWYQQTPGQGLQFLFEYFSETQRNKGNFPGRFSGRQFSNSRSEMNVSTLELGDSALYLCASSLNPRGSYEQYFGPGTRLTVT.

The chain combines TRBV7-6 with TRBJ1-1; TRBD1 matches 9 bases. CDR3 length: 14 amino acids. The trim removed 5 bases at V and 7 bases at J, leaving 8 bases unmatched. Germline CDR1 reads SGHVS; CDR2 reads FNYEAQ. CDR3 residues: CASSPRTGVGEAFF. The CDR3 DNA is TGTGCCAGCAGCCCCCGGACAGGGGTTGGTGAAGCTTTCTTT.

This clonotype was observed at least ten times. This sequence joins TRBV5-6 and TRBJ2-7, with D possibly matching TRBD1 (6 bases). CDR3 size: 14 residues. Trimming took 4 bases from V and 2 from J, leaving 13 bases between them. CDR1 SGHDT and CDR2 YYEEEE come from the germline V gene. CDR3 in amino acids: CASSRPTGTYEQYF. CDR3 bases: TGTGCCAGCAGCCGACCGACAGGAACCTACGAGCAGTACTTC.